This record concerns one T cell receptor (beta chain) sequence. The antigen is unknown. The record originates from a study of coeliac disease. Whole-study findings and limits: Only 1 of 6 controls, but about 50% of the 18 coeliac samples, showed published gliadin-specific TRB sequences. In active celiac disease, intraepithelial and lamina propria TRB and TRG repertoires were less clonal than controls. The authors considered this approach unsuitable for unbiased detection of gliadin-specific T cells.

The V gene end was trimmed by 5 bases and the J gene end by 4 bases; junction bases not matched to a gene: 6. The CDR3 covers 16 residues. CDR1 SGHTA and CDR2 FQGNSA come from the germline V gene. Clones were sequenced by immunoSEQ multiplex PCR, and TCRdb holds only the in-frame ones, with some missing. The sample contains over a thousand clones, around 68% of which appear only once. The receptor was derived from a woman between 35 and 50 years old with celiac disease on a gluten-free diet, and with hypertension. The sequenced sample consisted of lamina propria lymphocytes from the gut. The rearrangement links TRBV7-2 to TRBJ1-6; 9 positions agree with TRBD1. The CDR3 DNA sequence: TGTGCCAGCAGCCCTCAAGGGACAGGGTATAATTCACCCCTCCACTTT. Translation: CASSPQGTGYNSPLHF.